The 14 T cell receptor beta chains listed next were all sequenced from one sample in a study of long-term antiretroviral therapy in people with HIV. Sequencing used immunoSEQ v3.0 at survey level. The method was immunoSEQ multiplex PCR; TCRdb's version includes in-frame clones alone and lacks a portion of them. The data show around 26,000 clones, 80% to 85% seen once. The specimen was unsorted PBMCs, collected 2.9 years after starting antiretroviral therapy. The receptors were sampled from a man in his fifties or sixties with HIV.

The chain recombines TRBV20-1 with TRBJ1-1; no firm D call. Trimming removed 6 bases at V and 0 bases at J, with 5 bases between. Per the germline V gene, CDR1 is DFQATT and CDR2 is SNEGSKA (reference sequence). The CDR3 totals 11 residues. The CDR3 DNA reads TGCAGTGCGGTCTTGAACACTGAAGCTTTCTTT. Residues: CSAVLNTEAFF.

This clone has a handful of counts. This chain links TRBV5-6 with TRBJ2-2, with D possibly being TRBD2 (6 bases). The ends were cut back, 1 base at V and 1 base at J, with 14 bases in the middle. The CDR3 spans 17 residues. CDR1 and CDR2 (germline): SGHDT, YYEEEE. CDR3 residues: CASSLPTSPKNTGELFF. The DNA of the CDR3 is TGTGCCAGCAGCTTGCCGACTAGTCCAAAGAACACCGGGGAGCTGTTTTTT. Full variable domain (outside the CDR3, taken from reference TRBV5-6 and TRBJ2-2): DAGVTQSPTHLIKTRGQQVTLRCSPKSGHDTVSWYQQALGQGPQFIFQYYEEEERQRGNFPDRFSGHQFPNYSSELNVNALLLGDSALYLCASSLPTSPKNTGELFFGEGSRLTVL.

This clone was detected once. J is TRBJ1-1 and V is TRBV2, with D possibly matching TRBD1 (6 bases). The CDR3 has 13 amino acids. The germline V and J ends were trimmed by 11 bases and 5 bases, with 18 bases remaining between them. Germline CDR1 reads SNHLY; CDR2 reads FYNNEI. CDR3 sequence: CAAQRGLGTEAFF. The CDR3 DNA is TGTGCCGCCCAGAGGGGGTTGGGGACTGAAGCTTTCTTT.

J is TRBJ1-2 and V is TRBV30; 8 nucleotides align to TRBD1. Germline CDR1 is GTSNPN and CDR2 is SVGIG (reference sequence). The V gene end was trimmed by 3 bases and the J gene end by 6 bases; junction bases not matched to a gene: 9. The CDR3 consists of 14 residues. The DNA for the CDR3 is TGTGCCTGGAGCCCTACAGGGGGATTCGATGGCTACACCTTC. It yields the protein CAWSPTGGFDGYTF.

This chain connects TRBV7-9 to TRBJ2-3; 8 bases map to TRBD1. J lost 5 bases, V lost 1 base, and 8 bases had no gene match. There are 16 residues in the CDR3. CDR1 and CDR2 from the germline V gene are SEHNR and FQNEAQ (reference sequence). The CDR3 bases are TGTGCCAGCAGCTTAGGAACAGGGGGAAGGAAAGATACGCAGTATTTT. Translation: CASSLGTGGRKDTQYF.

The chain's CDR3 is CASSSYNEQFF. The CDR3 nucleotides are TGTGCCAGCAGTTCTTACAATGAGCAGTTCTTC. This chain links TRBV2 with TRBJ2-1; D is unclear. V was pared by 5 bases and J by 4 bases, with 3 bases between. Germline CDR1 and CDR2: SNHLY and FYNNEI. The CDR3 loop spans 11 amino acids. Full variable domain (outside the CDR3, taken from reference TRBV2 and TRBJ2-1): EPEVTQTPSHQVTQMGQEVILRCVPISNHLYFYWYRQILGQKVEFLVSFYNNEISEKSEIFDDQFSVERPDGSNFTLKIRSTKLEDSAMYFCASSSYNEQFFGPGTRLTVL.

CDR3 in DNA: TGTGCCAGCAGTTTCCGGGAGCCCCACCGGGCTTTCTTT. Its protein product is CASSFREPHRAFF. This rearrangement joins TRBV13 to TRBJ1-1; D not resolved. This CDR3 has 13 residues. V dropped 6 bases and J dropped 11 bases, with 19 bases sitting between them. From germline, CDR1 is PRHDT and CDR2 FYEKMQ (reference sequence).

The chain carries TRBV7-3 and TRBJ2-3; no clear D gene. Trimming pared 1 base from V and 4 bases from J, leaving 6 bases between. The CDR3 covers 13 residues. Germline V lookup: CDR1 SGHTA, CDR2 FQGTGA. CDR3 DNA: TGTGCCAGCAGCTTAAATAGGGCAGATACGCAGTATTTT. Residues: CASSLNRADTQYF.

Turning to this clone: The germline gene is not matched at one end of the junction; a read error may be the cause. DNA for the CDR3: TGTGCCAGCAGCCCAGCCCGGGGTTATCAGCACCAAGAGGCCCAGTACTTC. Its protein product is CASSPARGYQHQEAQYF. This sequence joins TRBV4-2 and TRBJ2-5, with a tentative D call TRBD2 (5 bases). The CDR3 length is 17 residues. Germline CDR1 is LGHNA and CDR2 is YNFKEQ.

The chain employs TRBV7-9 and TRBJ1-4, with 7 positions matching TRBD1. The germline V gene encodes CDR1 SEHNR and CDR2 FQNEAQ (reference sequence). The CDR3 extends over 14 amino acids. V gave up 5 bases and J gave up 7 bases; unmatched junction bases: 7. CDR3 in amino acids: CASSNTGAVEKLFF. CDR3 nucleotide sequence: TGTGCCAGCAGCAACACAGGGGCGGTTGAAAAACTGTTTTTT.

The V call is TRBV6-6, the J call TRBJ2-7; a weak D match, TRBD1 (6 bases). The CDR3 loop spans 13 amino acids. With 10 bases removed from V and 4 bases from J, the gap between germline ends came to 17 bases. In germline, CDR1 is MNHNY, CDR2 SVGAGI (reference sequence). CDR3 loop: CATRTGTLYEQYF. The CDR3 bases are TGTGCCACCAGAACCGGGACACTGTACGAGCAGTACTTC.

The chain combines TRBV15 with TRBJ1-1; 7 bases agree with TRBD1. This CDR3 spans 12 amino acids. V shed 2 bases, J shed 6 bases, and the junction held 0 bases outside the gene matches. Germline V CDR1 and CDR2: LNHNV, YYDKDF (reference sequence). The CDR3 DNA is TGTGCCACCAGCAGACAGGGGGCTGAAGCTTTCTTT. It encodes CATSRQGAEAFF.

This chain uses TRBV10-3 with TRBJ1-6; D call uncertain. Germline V lookup: CDR1 ENHRY, CDR2 SYGVKD. The CDR3 runs 14 residues. V lost 8 bases and J lost 5, with 13 bases in between. The DNA of the CDR3 is TGTGCCATCGGCCGAGAGGTCCATAATTCACCCCTCCACTTT. This gives the protein CAIGREVHNSPLHF.

The chain is built from TRBV2 and TRBJ2-2, with no clear D. The CDR3 runs 12 residues. Germline V gives CDR1 SNHLY, CDR2 FYNNEI. The V and J ends lost 0 bases and 5 bases respectively, with 1 base between them. The CDR3 DNA sequence: TGTGCCAGCAGTGAAGCGACCGGGGAGCTGTTTTTT. Its translation: CASSEATGELFF.